The rows below give T cell receptor beta chains drawn from one sample of a study of cytomegalovirus exposure and HLA in healthy donors. Sequenced by immunoSEQ multiplex PCR; TCRdb stores in-frame clones only, minus some. The sample shows 95,000 to 150,000 clones, around 79% of them seen only once. The sample was PBMCs. These receptors were collected from a woman in her thirties or forties in good health and CMV-seronegative. CDR3s include the opening cysteine and the closing phenylalanine or tryptophan. The order of the fields is CDR3 length, J gene, V gene, CDR3 protein.

15 TRBJ2-5 TRBV28 CASHPAGKDSETQYF
18 TRBJ1-3 TRBV4-1 CASSPLRATRGNGNTIYF
11 TRBJ2-7 TRBV7-2 CASSPSYEQYF
15 TRBJ2-7 TRBV5-1 CASSLRGTSGFEQYF
17 TRBJ2-1 TRBV30 CAWSAGTSGSLGYEQFF
16 TRBJ2-3 TRBV7-2 CASSLSVATARNTQYF
15 TRBJ1-1 TRBV5-1 CASSPAGGVSEKAFF
16 TRBJ1-2 TRBV5-1 CASSVRGQGEGDGYTF
15 TRBJ2-2 TRBV28 CASSSPGENTGELFF
14 TRBJ1-1 TRBV30 CAWRSGTGGTEAFF
12 TRBJ1-2 TRBV2 CASSQGNSGYTF
16 TRBJ2-5 TRBV7-9 CASSFEIQRGQETQYF
14 TRBJ2-7 TRBV19 CASSIGRQNYEQYF
11 . TRBV25-1 CASRGQGEQYF
16 TRBJ2-7 TRBV7-8 CASSLSSTPPIYEQYF
15 TRBJ1-2 TRBV5-6 CASSRSMSLNYGYTF
14 TRBJ2-2 TRBV18 CASSRDSHTGELFF
16 TRBJ2-5 TRBV9 CATEDLDNPFQETQYF
15 TRBJ2-1 TRBV5-1 CASSRAGGTYNEQFF
15 TRBJ2-7 TRBV5-5 CASSTAGTASYEQYF
16 TRBJ1-5 TRBV13 CASSLGRDRGNQPQHF
15 TRBJ2-2 TRBV5-4 CASSPDRGDTGELFF
16 TRBJ1-1 TRBV9 CASRRDRGLRDTEAFF
14 TRBJ1-2 TRBV5-6 CASSDTGIGYGYTF
15 TRBJ2-5 TRBV7-2 CASSPGGGGRETQYF
13 TRBJ2-3 TRBV5-1 CAGSRGSTDTQYF
16 TRBJ2-3 TRBV19 CASSILGTRRTDTQYF
15 TRBJ2-7 TRBV9 CASSVSPQQDYEQYF
11 TRBJ2-7 TRBV5-4 CASSIWGGQYF
16 TRBJ2-7 TRBV7-8 CASSPSGSTQAYEQYF
16 TRBJ2-3 TRBV7-9 CASSPRERQERNTQYF
15 TRBJ2-5 TRBV5-1 CASSLEKGAGETQYF
17 TRBJ2-4 TRBV7-8 CASSLDRLAGEKYIQYF
15 TRBJ2-1 TRBV11-2 CASSPWTSGGNEQFF
15 TRBJ1-5 TRBV18 CASSPGSGGNQPQHF
16 TRBJ1-2 TRBV9 CASSASTGGKLDGYTF
15 TRBJ2-1 TRBV7-8 CASSWTSGRSHEQFF
15 TRBJ2-3 TRBV11-2 CASSRGRGGQFTQYF
14 TRBJ1-1 TRBV6-1 CASSGRQPNTEAFF
14 TRBJ2-7 TRBV5-6 CASSLRGGGYEQYF
15 TRBJ2-7 TRBV4-2 CASSQALAGSYEQYF
15 TRBJ2-5 TRBV7-6 CASSLEVRIQETQYF
12 TRBJ2-1 TRBV6-1 CASSLARNEQFF
14 TRBJ1-1 TRBV10-3 CAITMDREGTEAFF
17 TRBJ2-3 TRBV5-1 CASSLGSGGGSTDTQYF
17 TRBJ1-5 TRBV27 CASMGQGAAATNQPQHF
16 TRBJ1-4 TRBV4-3 CASSQAQGTGPEKLFF
17 TRBJ2-3 TRBV7-2 CASSPWGGGGKTDTQYF
16 TRBJ2-2 TRBV5-8 CASSLGGLVNTGELFF
14 TRBJ2-3 TRBV7-9 CASSTWTATDTQYF
14 TRBJ2-2 TRBV2 CASSASGRVGELFF
17 TRBJ2-7 TRBV7-2 CASSLWEGGLGSYEQYF
15 TRBJ2-2 TRBV19 CASSIGLAPTGELFF
15 TRBJ1-3 TRBV5-4 CASRRDIASGNTIYF